The 9 T cell receptor beta chains presented below share a single source sample, sequenced in a study of CDR3 diversity in severe acne. From the PCR reads, TCRdb called clonotypes with MiXCR, one entry per CDR3 protein. The sample consists of fewer than 90,000 distinct CDR3 sequences, around 50% of them appearing once. Sequenced sample: blood. These receptors came from a male donor in good health, without acne.

This clonotype was recorded a few times. This chain connects TRBV20-1 to TRBJ2-7; D might be TRBD2 (5 bases). Germline CDR1 DFQATT, CDR2 SNEGSKA (reference sequence). The CDR3 is 15 residues long. Trimming shortened V by 1 base and J by 0 bases, and 13 bases separated the two germline ends. This CDR3 is CSARVAGRSSYEQYF. Written as DNA, the CDR3 is TGCAGTGCTAGAGTCGCGGGCCGAAGCTCCTACGAGCAGTACTTC.

This clonotype appeared many times. This chain connects TRBV2 to TRBJ1-2; a possible D gene is TRBD1 (5 bases). CDR3 length: 13 residues. Between the trimmed V and J ends, which lost 0 bases and 8 bases, there was a span of 10 bases. CDR1 is SNHLY and CDR2 is FYNNEI in the germline V gene. The CDR3 reads CASSEAPGVGYTF. The CDR3 DNA reads as TGTGCCAGCAGTGAAGCCCCGGGGGTAGGCTACACCTTC.

This clonotype has more than one count but fewer than ten. The gene calls are TRBV20-1 and TRBJ1-3; no definite D call. V was cut by 6 bases and J by 0 bases, with 9 bases left in between. There are 13 residues in the CDR3. Germline-derived CDR1 and CDR2 are DFQATT and SNEGSKA (reference sequence). This chain's CDR3 is CSAFRDSGNTIYF. The DNA for the CDR3 is TGCAGTGCCTTTCGGGACTCTGGAAACACCATATATTTT.

The chain has TRBV19 and TRBJ2-1; D not resolved. The CDR3 extends over 16 amino acids. The germline gives CDR1 LNHDA, CDR2 SQIVND (reference sequence). Trimming took 5 bases from V and 8 from J, leaving 22 bases between them. The CDR3: CASSSLGWVQQDEQFF. The CDR3 DNA is TGTGCCAGTAGTTCCCTGGGTTGGGTCCAGCAGGATGAGCAGTTCTTC.

Ten or more counts support this clonotype. This chain links TRBV4-2 with TRBJ1-1; 7 bases agree with TRBD1. Trimming took 5 bases from V and 5 from J; bases not matched to a gene: 8. The CDR3 contains 14 residues. Per the germline V gene, CDR1 is LGHNA and CDR2 is YNFKEQ. DNA of the CDR3: TGTGCCAGCAGCGTGGGACAGCTGAGTACTGAAGCTTTCTTT. Its protein product is CASSVGQLSTEAFF.

The rearrangement joins TRBV6-6 to TRBJ2-7; 11 bases agree with TRBD2. After removal of 2 bases from V and 4 bases from J, the junction contained 7 bases not matched to a gene. The CDR3 sequence is 16 residues long. Germline values: CDR1 MNHNY, CDR2 SVGAGI (reference sequence). The CDR3 loop reads CASSYGLVAGGYEQYF. In nucleotides, the CDR3 is TGTGCCAGCAGTTACGGATTAGTAGCGGGGGGGTACGAGCAGTACTTC.

This clonotype was detected ten times or more. The CDR3 loop is CASSSGGTTQETQYF. The CDR3 DNA follows: TGTGCCAGTAGTTCCGGGGGGACAACACAAGAGACCCAGTACTTC. This chain links TRBV19 with TRBJ2-5; a weak D match, TRBD2 (7 bases). Germline V lookup: CDR1 LNHDA, CDR2 SQIVND (reference sequence). The CDR3 is made up of 15 amino acids. Trimming took off 5 bases at V and 2 bases at J, with 15 bases between the two ends.

This clonotype was observed at least ten times. The chain recombines TRBV20-1 with TRBJ1-4; TRBD1 is a possible D gene (5 bases). Germline values: CDR1 DFQATT, CDR2 SNEGSKA (reference sequence). This CDR3 is built from 15 residues. Trimming removed 0 bases at V and 1 base at J, with 9 bases between. CDR3 sequence: CSAREGGLTNEKLFF. In DNA form, the CDR3 reads TGCAGTGCTAGAGAGGGGGGACTAACTAATGAAAAACTGTTTTTT.

At least ten counts were recorded for this clonotype. The rearrangement joins TRBV27 to TRBJ2-6, with TRBD1 matching over 7 bases. The trim removed 5 bases at V and 0 bases at J, leaving 13 bases unmatched. Germline V gene data show CDR1 as MNHEY and CDR2 as SMNVEV (reference sequence). The CDR3 has 19 amino acids. CDR3 loop: CASSPEAGTASSGANVLTF. The CDR3 region has the DNA TGTGCCAGCAGTCCCGAGGCCGGGACAGCAAGCTCTGGGGCCAACGTCCTGACTTTC. The full variable domain, its missing parts supplied by reference TRBV27 and TRBJ2-6, is EAQVTQNPRYLITVTGKKLTVTCSQNMNHEYMSWYRQDPGLGLRQIYYSMNVEVTDKGDVPEGYKVSRKEKRNFPLILESPSPNQTSLYFCASSPEAGTASSGANVLTFGAGSRLTVL.